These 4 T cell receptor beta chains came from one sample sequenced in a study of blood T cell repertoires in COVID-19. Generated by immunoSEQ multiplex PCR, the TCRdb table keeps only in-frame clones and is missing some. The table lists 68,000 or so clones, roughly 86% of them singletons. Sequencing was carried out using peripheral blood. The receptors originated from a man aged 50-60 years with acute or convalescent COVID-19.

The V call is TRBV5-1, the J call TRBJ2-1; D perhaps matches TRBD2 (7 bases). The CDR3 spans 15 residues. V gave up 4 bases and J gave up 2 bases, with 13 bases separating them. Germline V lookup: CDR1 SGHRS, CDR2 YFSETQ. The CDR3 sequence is CASSVWGGPYNEQFF. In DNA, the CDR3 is TGCGCCAGCAGCGTTTGGGGGGGGCCCTACAATGAGCAGTTCTTC.

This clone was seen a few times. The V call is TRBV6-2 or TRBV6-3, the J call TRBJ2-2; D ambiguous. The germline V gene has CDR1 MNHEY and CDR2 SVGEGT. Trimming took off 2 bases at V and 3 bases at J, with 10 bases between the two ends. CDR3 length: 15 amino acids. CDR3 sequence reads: CASSYVDTYTGELFF. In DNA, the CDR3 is TGTGCCAGCAGTTACGTCGACACCTACACCGGGGAGCTGTTTTTT.

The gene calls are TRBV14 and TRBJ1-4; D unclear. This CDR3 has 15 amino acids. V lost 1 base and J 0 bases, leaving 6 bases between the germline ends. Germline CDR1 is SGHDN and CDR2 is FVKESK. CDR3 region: CASSQGDATNEKLFF. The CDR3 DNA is TGTGCCAGCAGCCAAGGAGATGCAACTAATGAAAAACTGTTTTTT.

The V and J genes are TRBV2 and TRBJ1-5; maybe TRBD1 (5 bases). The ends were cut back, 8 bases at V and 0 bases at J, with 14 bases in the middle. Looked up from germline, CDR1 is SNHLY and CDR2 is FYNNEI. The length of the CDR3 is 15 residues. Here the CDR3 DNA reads TGTGCCAGCGGCACGCAGGGAAATAGCAATCAGCCCCAGCATTTT. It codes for CASGTQGNSNQPQHF.